The 5 T cell receptor beta chains listed next were all sequenced from one sample in a study of blood T cells in healthy people across ages. PCR was performed a second time for roughly 6 to 12 cycles using a sample-barcoded 5' primer and a J-beta primer mix. TCRdb used MiXCR to reprocess the 5' RACE reads, holding one entry per CDR3 protein. The sample records roughly 2 million distinct CDR3 sequences, 49% being singletons. Sequenced: blood. All receptors derive from a woman between 40 and 50 years old in good health.

This clonotype showed up many times. The chain is built from TRBV29-1 and TRBJ2-7; possible D gene TRBD2, 7 bases. The germline CDR1 and CDR2 sequences are SQVTM and ANQGSEA. The CDR3 consists of 12 residues. V lost 4 bases and J lost 6, with 13 bases in between. CDR3 nucleotide sequence: TGCAGCGTTGGCCTAGGGGGGGGCGAGCAGTACTTC. Its translation is CSVGLGGGEQYF.

The chain links TRBV7-9 to TRBJ2-7; possibly TRBD1 for D (6 bases). V was shortened by 6 bases and J by 0 bases, with 18 bases between the two germline ends. The V gene's germline CDR1 is SEHNR and CDR2 FQNEAQ (reference sequence). The CDR3 has 16 amino acids. The CDR3 bases are TGTGCCAGCAGTAATACTCAGGGGATGATCTCCTACGAGCAGTACTTC. This codes for CASSNTQGMISYEQYF.

The chain combines TRBV9 with TRBJ1-2; D unresolved. Per germline, CDR1 SGDLS and CDR2 YYNGEE. The V end lost 0 bases, the J end lost 0 bases, and 9 bases lay between the germline ends. The CDR3 has 15 residues. The CDR3 sequence is CASSVESQTNYGYTF. CDR3 sequence (DNA): TGTGCCAGCAGCGTAGAGTCGCAGACTAACTATGGCTACACCTTC.

This clonotype was recorded many times. The V gene is TRBV11-1, the J gene TRBJ2-1; D unclear. The ends were cut back, 8 bases at V and 7 bases at J, with 9 bases in the middle. Per germline, CDR1 SGHAT and CDR2 FQDESV (reference sequence). The CDR3 is made up of 11 amino acids. CDR3: CASQASNEQFF. The CDR3, as DNA: TGTGCCAGCCAAGCGTCAAATGAGCAGTTCTTC.

Written as DNA, the CDR3 is TGTGCCAGCAGCTTAAATCGGCGGTACAATACGCAGTATTTT. It translates to CASSLNRRYNTQYF. The chain is built from TRBV7-2 and TRBJ2-3; D is unclear. Germline values: CDR1 SGHTA, CDR2 FQGNSA. The CDR3 extends over 14 amino acids. V lost 2 bases to trimming and J lost 7 bases, with 13 bases between them.